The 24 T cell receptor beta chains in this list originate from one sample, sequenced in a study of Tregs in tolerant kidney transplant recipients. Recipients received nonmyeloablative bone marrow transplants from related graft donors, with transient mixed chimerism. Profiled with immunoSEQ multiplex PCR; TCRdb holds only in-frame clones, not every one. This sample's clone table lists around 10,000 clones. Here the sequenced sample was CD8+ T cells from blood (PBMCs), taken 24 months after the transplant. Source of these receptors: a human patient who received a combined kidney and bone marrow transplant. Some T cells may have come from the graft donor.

Partial CDR3 DNA: TGTGCCAGCAGCTTAGCGTACGACAGGATAGATGGC. Encoded protein: CASSLAYDRIDG. The CDR3 reads in full as CASSLAYDRIDGYTF. The chain carries TRBV7-9 and TRBJ1-2; a possible D gene is TRBD1 (6 bases). The CDR3 goes on 3 residues after the read ends, and that part is filled in from the germline J gene. V was clipped by 0 bases and J by 6 bases, with 14 bases between them. Germline CDR1 and CDR2: SEHNR and FQNEAQ (reference sequence). This CDR3 spans 15 amino acids.

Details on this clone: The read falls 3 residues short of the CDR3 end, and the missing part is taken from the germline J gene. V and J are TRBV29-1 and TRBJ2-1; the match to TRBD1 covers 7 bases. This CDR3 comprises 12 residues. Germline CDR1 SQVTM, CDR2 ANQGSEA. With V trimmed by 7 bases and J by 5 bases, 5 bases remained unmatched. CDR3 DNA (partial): TGCAGCGGGATGGGACAGCACAATGAG. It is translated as CSGMGQHNE. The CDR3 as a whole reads CSGMGQHNEQFF.

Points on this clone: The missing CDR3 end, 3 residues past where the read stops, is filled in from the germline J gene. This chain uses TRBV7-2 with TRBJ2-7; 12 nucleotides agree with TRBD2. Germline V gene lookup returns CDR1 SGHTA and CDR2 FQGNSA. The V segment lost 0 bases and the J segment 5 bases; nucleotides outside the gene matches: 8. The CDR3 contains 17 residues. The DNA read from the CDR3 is TGTGCCAGCAGCTTAGCGGCTAGCGGGAGGGCTGGCCACGAG. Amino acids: CASSLAASGRAGHE. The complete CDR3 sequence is CASSLAASGRAGHEQYF.

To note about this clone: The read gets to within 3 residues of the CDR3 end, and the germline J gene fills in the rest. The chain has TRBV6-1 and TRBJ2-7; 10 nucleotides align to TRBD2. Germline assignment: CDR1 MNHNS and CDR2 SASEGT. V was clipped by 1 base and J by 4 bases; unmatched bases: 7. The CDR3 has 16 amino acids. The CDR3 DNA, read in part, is TGTGCCAGCAGTGAAGTGCTAGCGGGAGTAATATACGAG. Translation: CASSEVLAGVIYE. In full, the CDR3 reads CASSEVLAGVIYEQYF.

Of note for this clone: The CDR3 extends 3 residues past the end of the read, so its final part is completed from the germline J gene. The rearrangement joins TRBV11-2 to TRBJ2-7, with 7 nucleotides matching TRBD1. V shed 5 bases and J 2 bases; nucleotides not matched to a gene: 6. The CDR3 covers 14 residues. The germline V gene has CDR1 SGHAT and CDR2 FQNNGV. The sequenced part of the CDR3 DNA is TGTGCCAGCAGCCACCGGACAGGACCCTACGAG. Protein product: CASSHRTGPYE. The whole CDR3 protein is CASSHRTGPYEQYF. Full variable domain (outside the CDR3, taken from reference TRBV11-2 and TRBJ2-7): EAGVAQSPRYKIIEKRQSVAFWCNPISGHATLYWYQQILGQGPKLLIQFQNNGVVDDSQLPKDRFSAERLKGVDSTLKIQPAKLEDSAVYLCASSHRTGPYEQYFGPGTRLTVT.

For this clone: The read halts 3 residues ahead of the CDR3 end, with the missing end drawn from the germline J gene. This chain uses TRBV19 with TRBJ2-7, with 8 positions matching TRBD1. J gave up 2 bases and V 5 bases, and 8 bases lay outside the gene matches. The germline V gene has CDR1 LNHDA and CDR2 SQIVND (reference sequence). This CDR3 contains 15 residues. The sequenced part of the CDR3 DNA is TGTGCCAGTAGTGAAACCGGGACAGGACCCTACGAG. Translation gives CASSETGTGPYE. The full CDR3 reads CASSETGTGPYEQYF.

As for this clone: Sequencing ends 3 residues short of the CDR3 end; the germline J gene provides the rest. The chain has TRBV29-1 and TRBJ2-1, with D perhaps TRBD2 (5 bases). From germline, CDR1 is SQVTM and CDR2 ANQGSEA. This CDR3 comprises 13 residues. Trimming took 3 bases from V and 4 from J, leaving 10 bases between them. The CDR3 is CSVDPDWYNEQFF. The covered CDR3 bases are TGCAGCGTTGACCCGGACTGGTACAATGAG.

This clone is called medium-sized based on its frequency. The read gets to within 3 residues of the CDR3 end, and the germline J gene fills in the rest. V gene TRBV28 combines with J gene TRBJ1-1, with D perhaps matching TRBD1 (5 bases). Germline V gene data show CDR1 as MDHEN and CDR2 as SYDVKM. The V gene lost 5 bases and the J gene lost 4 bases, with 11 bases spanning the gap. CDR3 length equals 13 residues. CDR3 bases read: TGTGCCAGCAGTACCCCAGGGCTCACTGAA. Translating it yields CASSTPGLTE. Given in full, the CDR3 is CASSTPGLTEAFF.

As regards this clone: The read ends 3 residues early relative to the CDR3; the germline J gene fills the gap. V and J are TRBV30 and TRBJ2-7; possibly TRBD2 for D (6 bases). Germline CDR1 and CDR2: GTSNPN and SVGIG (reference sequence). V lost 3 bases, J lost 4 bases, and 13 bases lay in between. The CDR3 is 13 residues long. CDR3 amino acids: CAWSPGTSYEQYF. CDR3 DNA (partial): TGTGCCTGGAGCCCCGGGACTTCGTACGAG.

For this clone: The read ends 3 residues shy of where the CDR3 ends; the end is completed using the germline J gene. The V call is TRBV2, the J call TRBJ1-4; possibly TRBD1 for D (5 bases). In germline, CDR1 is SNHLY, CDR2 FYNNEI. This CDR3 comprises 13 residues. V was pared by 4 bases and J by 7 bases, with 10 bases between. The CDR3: CASSGRGGEKLFF. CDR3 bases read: TGTGCCAGCAGTGGGAGGGGTGGTGAAAAA.

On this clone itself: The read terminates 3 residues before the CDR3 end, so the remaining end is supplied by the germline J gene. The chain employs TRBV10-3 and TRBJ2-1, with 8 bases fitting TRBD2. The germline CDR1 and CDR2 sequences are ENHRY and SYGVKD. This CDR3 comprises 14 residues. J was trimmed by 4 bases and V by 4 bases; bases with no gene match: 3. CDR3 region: CAISGGLDYNEQFF. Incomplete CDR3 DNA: TGTGCCATCAGTGGGGGACTAGATTACAATGAG.

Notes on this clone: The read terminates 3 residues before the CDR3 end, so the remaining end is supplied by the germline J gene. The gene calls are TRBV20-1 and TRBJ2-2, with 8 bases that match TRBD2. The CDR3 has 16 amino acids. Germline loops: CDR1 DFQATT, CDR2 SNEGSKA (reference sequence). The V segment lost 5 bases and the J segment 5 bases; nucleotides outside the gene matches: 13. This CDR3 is CSAVKSGRDWTGELFF. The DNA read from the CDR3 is TGCAGTGCTGTAAAGAGCGGGAGAGATTGGACCGGGGAG.

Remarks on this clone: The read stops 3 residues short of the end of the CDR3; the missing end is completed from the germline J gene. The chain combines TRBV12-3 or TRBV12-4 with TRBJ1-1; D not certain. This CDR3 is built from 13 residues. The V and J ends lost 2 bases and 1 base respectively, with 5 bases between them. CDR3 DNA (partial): TGTGCCAGCAGTTTAAAAGGGAACACTGAA. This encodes CASSLKGNTE. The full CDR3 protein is CASSLKGNTEAFF.

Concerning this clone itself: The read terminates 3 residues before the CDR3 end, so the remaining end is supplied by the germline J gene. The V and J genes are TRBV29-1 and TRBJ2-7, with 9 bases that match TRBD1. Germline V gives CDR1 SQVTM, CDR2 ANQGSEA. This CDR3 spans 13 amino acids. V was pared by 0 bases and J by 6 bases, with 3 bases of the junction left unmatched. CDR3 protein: CSVEDLDRGEQYF. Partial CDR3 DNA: TGCAGCGTTGAAGATTTGGACAGGGGCGAG.

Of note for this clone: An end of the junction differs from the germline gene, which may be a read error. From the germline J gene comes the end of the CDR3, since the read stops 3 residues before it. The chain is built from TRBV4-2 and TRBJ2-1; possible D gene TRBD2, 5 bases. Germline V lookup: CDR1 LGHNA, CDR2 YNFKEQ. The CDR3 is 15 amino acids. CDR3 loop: CASSQDNGSGNEQFF. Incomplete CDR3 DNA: TGCGCCAGCAGCCAAGATAATGGTTCGGGGAATGAG.

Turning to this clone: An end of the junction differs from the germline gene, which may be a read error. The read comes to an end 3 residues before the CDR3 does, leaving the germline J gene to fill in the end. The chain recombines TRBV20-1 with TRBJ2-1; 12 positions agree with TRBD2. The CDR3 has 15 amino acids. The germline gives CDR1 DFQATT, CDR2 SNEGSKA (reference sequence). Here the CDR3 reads CSARDLAGGLNEQFF. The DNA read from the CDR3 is TGCAGTGCAAGAGATCTAGCGGGAGGGTTGAATGAG.

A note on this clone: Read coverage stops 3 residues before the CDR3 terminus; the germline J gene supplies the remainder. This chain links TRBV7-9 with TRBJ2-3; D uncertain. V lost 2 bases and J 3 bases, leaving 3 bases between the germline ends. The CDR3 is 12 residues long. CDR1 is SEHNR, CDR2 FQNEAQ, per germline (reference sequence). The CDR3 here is CASSLRTDTQYF. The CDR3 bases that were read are TGTGCCAGCAGCTTACGGACAGATACG.

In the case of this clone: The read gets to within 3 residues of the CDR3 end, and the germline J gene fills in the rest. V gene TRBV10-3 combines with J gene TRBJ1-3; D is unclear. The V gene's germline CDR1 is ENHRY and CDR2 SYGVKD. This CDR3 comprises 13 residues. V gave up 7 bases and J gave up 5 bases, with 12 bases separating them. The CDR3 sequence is CAIKMETRNTIYF. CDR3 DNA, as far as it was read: TGTGCCATCAAAATGGAGACAAGAAACACC.

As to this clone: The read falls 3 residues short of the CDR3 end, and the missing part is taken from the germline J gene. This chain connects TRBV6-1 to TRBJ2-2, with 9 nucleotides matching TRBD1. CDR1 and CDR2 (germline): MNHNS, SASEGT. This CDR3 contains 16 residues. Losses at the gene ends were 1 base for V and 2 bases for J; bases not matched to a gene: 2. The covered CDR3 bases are TGTGCCAGCAGTGAAGACAGGGGGCGCAACACCGGGGAG. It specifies CASSEDRGRNTGE. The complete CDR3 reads CASSEDRGRNTGELFF.

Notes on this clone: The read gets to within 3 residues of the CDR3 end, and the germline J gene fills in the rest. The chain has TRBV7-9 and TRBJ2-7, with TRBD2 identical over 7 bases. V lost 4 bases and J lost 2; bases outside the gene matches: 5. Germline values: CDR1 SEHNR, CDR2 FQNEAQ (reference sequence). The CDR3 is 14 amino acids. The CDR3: CASSSLAETYEQYF. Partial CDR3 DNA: TGTGCCAGCAGCTCCCTAGCGGAGACCTACGAG.

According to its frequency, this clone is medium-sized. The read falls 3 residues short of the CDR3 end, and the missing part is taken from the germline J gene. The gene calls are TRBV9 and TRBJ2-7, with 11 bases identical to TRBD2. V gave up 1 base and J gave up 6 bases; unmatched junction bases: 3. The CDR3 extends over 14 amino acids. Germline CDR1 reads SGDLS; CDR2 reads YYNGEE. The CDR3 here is CASSVLAGGREQYF. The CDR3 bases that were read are TGTGCCAGCAGCGTATTAGCGGGAGGGCGCGAG.

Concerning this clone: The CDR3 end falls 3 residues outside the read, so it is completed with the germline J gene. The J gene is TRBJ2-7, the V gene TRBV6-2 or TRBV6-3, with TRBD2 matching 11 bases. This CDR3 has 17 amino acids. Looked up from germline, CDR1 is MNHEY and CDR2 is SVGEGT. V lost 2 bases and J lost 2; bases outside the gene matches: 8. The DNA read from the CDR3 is TGTGCCAGCAGTTACCATGCACTAGCGGGGGACCCCTACGAG. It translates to CASSYHALAGDPYE. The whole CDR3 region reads CASSYHALAGDPYEQYF.

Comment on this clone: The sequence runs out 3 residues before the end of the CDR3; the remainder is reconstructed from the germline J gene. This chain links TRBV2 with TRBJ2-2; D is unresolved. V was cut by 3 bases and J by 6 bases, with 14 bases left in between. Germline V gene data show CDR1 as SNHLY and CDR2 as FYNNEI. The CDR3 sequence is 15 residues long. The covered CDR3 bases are TGTGCCAGCAGTGAGTACCCACTACGGGCCGGGGAG. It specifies CASSEYPLRAGE. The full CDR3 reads CASSEYPLRAGELFF.

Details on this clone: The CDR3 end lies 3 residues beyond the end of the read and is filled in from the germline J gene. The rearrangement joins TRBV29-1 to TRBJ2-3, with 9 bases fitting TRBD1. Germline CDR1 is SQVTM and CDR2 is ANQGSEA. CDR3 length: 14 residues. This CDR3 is CSVAGTGIQGTQYF. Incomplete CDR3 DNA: TGCAGCGTTGCCGGGACAGGGATACAGGGGACG.